The 13 T cell receptor beta chains presented below share a single source sample, sequenced in a study of T cells after posttransplantation cyclophosphamide. The data were produced by immunoSEQ multiplex PCR, yet TCRdb's version contains in-frame clones alone and is incomplete. The data hold fewer than 13,000 clones, with roughly nine tenths observed a single time. A marrow graft followed busulfan-fludarabine conditioning, with cyclophosphamide on days +3 and +4. Sequencing used CD4+ T cells sorted from PBMCs, obtained after allogeneic stem cell transplant with posttransplant cyclophosphamide. The receptors were sampled from a male patient between 25 and 40 years old who received an allogeneic stem cell transplant from a related donor, was CMV-positive, and had acute GVHD only. Some of the T cells may derive from the graft donor.

The chain links TRBV7-2 to TRBJ2-1, with 11 bases that match TRBD2. The CDR3 runs to 18 residues. Germline V gene data show CDR1 as SGHTA and CDR2 as FQGNSA. The ends lost 1 base at V and 0 bases at J; junction bases unmatched: 5. The CDR3 DNA sequence: TGTGCCAGCAGCTTAGTTAGCGGGGGGGACAGCTCCTACAATGAGCAGTTCTTC. Amino acids: CASSLVSGGDSSYNEQFF.

The J gene is TRBJ2-2, the V gene TRBV5-5; TRBD2 agrees at 11 bases. Germline CDR1 is SGHKS and CDR2 is YYEKEE (reference sequence). The V and J ends lost 4 bases and 1 base, in that order; junction bases with no gene match: 3. This CDR3 region has 16 residues. CDR3 residues: CASSPGLAVNTGELFF. The CDR3 bases are TGTGCCAGCAGCCCGGGACTAGCGGTGAACACCGGGGAGCTGTTTTTT.

V is TRBV7-3 and J is TRBJ2-6; D gene ambiguous. CDR1 is SGHTA and CDR2 is FQGTGA in the germline V gene. This CDR3 has 15 residues. V was shortened by 0 bases and J by 3 bases, with 6 bases between the two germline ends. The CDR3 bases are TGTGCCAGCAGCTTAACAGGCGGTGGGGCCAACGTCCTGACTTTC. Its protein is CASSLTGGGANVLTF.

The CDR3, as DNA: TGTGCCAGCAGCTGGCGACAGGGGAATTCACCCCTCCACTTT. This gives the protein CASSWRQGNSPLHF. The rearrangement links TRBV7-8 to TRBJ1-6; 8 nucleotides align to TRBD1. Losses at the gene ends were 4 bases for V and 7 bases for J; bases not matched to a gene: 3. The CDR3 covers 14 residues. The germline V gene encodes CDR1 SGHVS and CDR2 FQNEAQ.

V gene TRBV5-8 combines with J gene TRBJ2-4, with a weak D call TRBD2 (6 bases). CDR3 length equals 13 residues. Germline values: CDR1 SGHTS, CDR2 YDEGEE. V lost 1 base to trimming and J lost 4 bases, with 6 bases between them. CDR3 in amino acids: CASSLRGKNIQYF. The CDR3, as DNA: TGTGCCAGCAGCTTGCGGGGGAAAAACATTCAGTACTTC.

This clone was counted between two and nine times. The gene calls are TRBV28 and TRBJ1-2; unclear D gene. V was shortened by 7 bases and J by 4 bases, with 13 bases between the two germline ends. This CDR3 contains 13 residues. Germline CDR1 reads MDHEN; CDR2 reads SYDVKM. This CDR3 reads CASIGALGYGYTF. In DNA form, the CDR3 reads TGTGCCAGCATAGGAGCCCTCGGCTATGGCTACACCTTC.

CDR3 residues: CASSQQGLAGGLNEQFF. In nucleotides, the CDR3 is TGCGCCAGCAGCCAACAGGGACTAGCGGGGGGGCTAAATGAGCAGTTCTTC. The rearrangement uses TRBV4-3 and TRBJ2-1; TRBD2 agrees at 16 bases. CDR1 and CDR2 (germline): LGHNA, YSLEER. V was clipped by 2 bases and J by 7 bases; unmatched bases: 5. This CDR3 has 17 amino acids.

This clone was counted a few times. The chain uses TRBV2 and TRBJ2-5, with 7 positions matching TRBD1. The length of the CDR3 is 15 residues. The V segment lost 6 bases and the J segment 4 bases; nucleotides outside the gene matches: 11. Germline-derived CDR1 and CDR2 are SNHLY and FYNNEI. The CDR3 loop is CASRADRSLGETQYF. The CDR3 nucleotides are TGTGCCAGCAGGGCGGACAGGTCGCTCGGAGAGACCCAGTACTTC.

The CDR3 bases are TGTGCCAGCAGCATGGGACAGGCAGTAGCCTCCTACGAGCAGTACTTC. Translation: CASSMGQAVASYEQYF. The rearrangement joins TRBV7-8 to TRBJ2-7, with 8 bases aligning to TRBD1. With 5 bases clipped from V and 0 bases from J, the junction kept 9 bases outside the gene matches. Germline-derived CDR1 and CDR2 are SGHVS and FQNEAQ. CDR3 length: 16 amino acids.

This chain connects TRBV11-2 to TRBJ2-7; the D gene is possibly TRBD2 (6 bases). Trimming removed 8 bases from V and 0 bases from J, with 17 bases in between. Germline-derived CDR1 and CDR2 are SGHAT and FQNNGV. This CDR3 has 15 amino acids. The CDR3 nucleotides are TGTGCCAGCCAGCTTAATAGCGGAAGCTCCTACGAGCAGTACTTC. It encodes CASQLNSGSSYEQYF.

The chain employs TRBV18 and TRBJ1-2; 10 bases align to TRBD1. The length of the CDR3 is 18 residues. Per germline, CDR1 KGHSH and CDR2 LQKENI. Losses at the gene ends were 3 bases for V and 4 bases for J; bases not matched to a gene: 14. CDR3 sequence reads: CASSPGQGIDRYGYGYTF. Written as DNA, the CDR3 is TGTGCCAGCTCACCGGGACAGGGGATCGACCGTTACGGCTATGGCTACACCTTC. Combining the CDR3 with reference TRBV18 and TRBJ1-2 gives the whole variable domain NAGVMQNPRHLVRRRGQEARLRCSPMKGHSHVYWYRQLPEEGLKFMVYLQKENIIDESGMPKERFSAEFPKEGPSILRIQQVVRGDSAAYFCASSPGQGIDRYGYGYTFGSGTRLTVV.

V gene TRBV6-6 combines with J gene TRBJ1-4; D remains ambiguous. Trimming cost V 5 bases and J 7 bases, with 8 bases left between them. The CDR3 extends over 12 amino acids. CDR1 is MNHNY and CDR2 is SVGAGI in the germline V gene (reference sequence). The CDR3 sequence is CASSLRREKLFF. The CDR3 DNA is TGTGCCAGCAGTCTCCGTCGTGAAAAACTGTTTTTT.

CDR3 sequence reads: CASSYNDRGGGYTF. CDR3 DNA sequence: TGTGCCAGCAGTTACAATGACAGGGGAGGCGGCTACACCTTC. This chain uses TRBV6-5 with TRBJ1-2; TRBD1 agrees at 8 bases. Germline CDR1 is MNHEY and CDR2 is SVGAGI. With 2 bases clipped from V and 8 bases from J, the junction kept 7 bases outside the gene matches. CDR3 length: 14 residues.